The 28 T cell receptor beta chains given below trace back to one sample, sequenced in a study of blood T cell repertoires in COVID-19. Sequencing used immunoSEQ multiplex PCR; TCRdb keeps in-frame clones, though not all of them. Among roughly 150,000 clones listed, roughly 88% were seen once. Sample: peripheral blood. The receptors were gathered from a woman aged 50 to 60 in a cohort sampled during active or convalescent COVID-19.

V gene TRBV7-7 combines with J gene TRBJ2-1, with 12 positions matching TRBD2. The length of the CDR3 is 16 residues. Germline V CDR1 and CDR2: SSHAT, FNYEAQ (reference sequence). V was pared by 2 bases and J by 6 bases, with 5 bases of the junction left unmatched. The CDR3 spells CASSLLAGGPGNEQFF. Written as DNA, the CDR3 is TGTGCCAGCAGCTTACTAGCGGGGGGGCCCGGCAATGAGCAGTTCTTC.

The V call is TRBV6-6, the J call TRBJ1-5; D is unclear. The CDR3 spans 13 residues. V lost 8 bases and J 3 bases, leaving 11 bases between the germline ends. Germline V lookup: CDR1 MNHNY, CDR2 SVGAGI (reference sequence). This CDR3 reads CASDSNNNQPQHF. CDR3 DNA sequence: TGTGCCAGCGACTCCAATAACAATCAGCCCCAGCATTTT.

The chain has TRBV5-4 and TRBJ1-1; tentative D call: TRBD1 (6 bases). Germline assignment: CDR1 SGHNT and CDR2 YYREEE (reference sequence). CDR3 size: 15 residues. The ends were cut back, 4 bases at V and 4 bases at J, with 17 bases in the middle. The DNA of the CDR3 is TGTGCCAGCAGCAAAGGGGGGGCTGGCATCACTGAAGCTTTCTTT. It is translated as CASSKGGAGITEAFF.

This rearrangement joins TRBV6-1 to TRBJ2-1; 8 positions agree with TRBD2. From germline, CDR1 is MNHNS and CDR2 SASEGT. CDR3 length: 18 amino acids. V lost 4 bases to trimming and J lost 1 base; unmatched junction nucleotides: 12. This CDR3 reads CASSGKRGSARSYNEQFF. The CDR3 bases are TGTGCCAGCAGTGGAAAGCGGGGGTCCGCGAGGTCCTACAATGAGCAGTTCTTC.

On this clone itself: Other DNA sequences in the same sample also yield this CDR3. The chain couples TRBV30 to TRBJ2-7; D may be TRBD2 (6 bases). Germline V gives CDR1 GTSNPN, CDR2 SVGIG (reference sequence). V lost 1 base and J lost 0, with 10 bases in between. The CDR3 sequence is 14 residues long. The CDR3 DNA reads TGTGCCTGGAGTGACCCCGGGGGCTCCTACGAGCAGTACTTC. It encodes CAWSDPGGSYEQYF. Full variable domain (remainder filled in from reference TRBV30 and TRBJ2-7): SQTIHQWPATLVQPVGSPLSLECTVEGTSNPNLYWYRQAAGRGLQLLFYSVGIGQISSEVPQNLSASRPQDRQFILSSKKLLLSDSGFYLCAWSDPGGSYEQYFGPGTRLTVT.

V is TRBV6-6 and J is TRBJ1-5; D uncertain. The CDR3 extends over 15 amino acids. The germline CDR1 and CDR2 sequences are MNHNY and SVGAGI (reference sequence). The V and J ends lost 7 bases and 9 bases respectively, with 22 bases between them. CDR3 sequence (DNA): TGTGCCAGCACCGAAGCGGCAGGAGAAGATTCGCCCCAGCATTTT. Its protein product is CASTEAAGEDSPQHF.

This chain joins TRBV7-2 and TRBJ2-7, with unresolved D. The CDR3 loop spans 15 amino acids. The germline CDR1 and CDR2 sequences are SGHTA and FQGNSA. With 1 base removed from V and 2 bases from J, the gap between germline ends came to 12 bases. CDR3 coding DNA: TGTGCCAGCAGCTTAGACGGTAGCCACGCCTACGAGCAGTACTTC. It translates to CASSLDGSHAYEQYF.

The chain combines TRBV2 with TRBJ2-1, with 9 positions matching TRBD1. The CDR3 covers 13 residues. With V trimmed by 6 bases and J by 6 bases, 3 bases remained unmatched. CDR1 and CDR2 (germline): SNHLY, FYNNEI. CDR3 sequence (DNA): TGTGCCAGCAGGGTGACAGGGGGCAATGAGCAGTTCTTC. Residues: CASRVTGGNEQFF. Full variable domain (rest looked up from reference TRBV2 and TRBJ2-1): EPEVTQTPSHQVTQMGQEVILRCVPISNHLYFYWYRQILGQKVEFLVSFYNNEISEKSEIFDDQFSVERPDGSNFTLKIRSTKLEDSAMYFCASRVTGGNEQFFGPGTRLTVL.

The chain uses TRBV3-1 (or the pseudogene TRBV3-2) and TRBJ2-4; possibly TRBD2 for D (6 bases). The germline gives CDR1 LGHDT, CDR2 YNNKEL (reference sequence). Trimming stripped 3 bases from V and 1 base from J, with 7 bases between. The length of the CDR3 is 14 residues. The CDR3 protein is CASSHRGAKNIQYF. CDR3 in DNA: TGTGCCAGCAGCCACCGGGGGGCCAAAAACATTCAGTACTTC.

The gene calls are TRBV6-6 and TRBJ1-4; TRBD1 agrees at 11 bases. The V segment lost 2 bases and the J segment 7 bases; nucleotides outside the gene matches: 3. The length of the CDR3 is 15 residues. CDR1 MNHNY and CDR2 SVGAGI come from the germline V gene (reference sequence). The CDR3 nucleotides read TGTGCCAGCAGTTACCGGACAGGGGGCAGTGAAAAACTGTTTTTT. Translated, it gives CASSYRTGGSEKLFF.

The chain links TRBV2 to TRBJ1-2, with D possibly matching TRBD1 (6 bases). Trimming stripped 1 base from V and 6 bases from J, with 15 bases between. Germline CDR1 SNHLY, CDR2 FYNNEI. There are 15 residues in the CDR3. CDR3 in amino acids: CASSEGGNRVHGYTF. CDR3 in DNA: TGTGCCAGCAGTGAAGGGGGGAACAGGGTCCATGGCTACACCTTC.

This clone was recorded once. The chain couples TRBV28 to TRBJ2-5; 12 nucleotides align to TRBD2. Trimming took 6 bases from V and 5 from J; bases not matched to a gene: 13. This CDR3 comprises 17 residues. Germline CDR1 and CDR2: MDHEN and SYDVKM. The CDR3 is CASSLGLAGNPRETQYF. The CDR3 nucleotides read TGTGCCAGCAGCCTCGGACTAGCGGGGAACCCCAGGGAGACCCAGTACTTC.

The V gene is TRBV7-9, the J gene TRBJ1-2; D not certain. Germline loops: CDR1 SEHNR, CDR2 FQNEAQ (reference sequence). Trimming removed 1 base at V and 5 bases at J, with 14 bases between. The length of the CDR3 is 15 residues. CDR3 nucleotides: TGTGCCAGCAGCTTAGGGGCGTGGAGGATTTATGGCTACACCTTC. Amino acid sequence: CASSLGAWRIYGYTF. Combining the CDR3 with reference TRBV7-9 and TRBJ1-2 gives the whole variable domain DTGVSQNPRHKITKRGQNVTFRCDPISEHNRLYWYRQTLGQGPEFLTYFQNEAQLEKSRLLSDRFSAERPKGSFSTLEIQRTEQGDSAMYLCASSLGAWRIYGYTFGSGTRLTVV.

This clone was seen a handful of times. The chain carries TRBV14 and TRBJ1-3; D remains ambiguous. V lost 3 bases to trimming and J lost 4 bases, with 10 bases between them. CDR3 size: 14 residues. CDR1 is SGHDN and CDR2 is FVKESK in the germline V gene. Here the CDR3 reads CASSHRVSGNTIYF. In nucleotides, the CDR3 is TGTGCCAGCAGCCATCGGGTTTCGGGAAACACCATATATTTT.

The rearrangement uses TRBV24-1 and TRBJ1-1; D is possibly TRBD1 (5 bases). V was pared by 1 base and J by 3 bases, with 17 bases between. Germline V lookup: CDR1 KGHDR, CDR2 SFDVKD. This CDR3 spans 17 amino acids. The CDR3 DNA reads as TGTGCCACCAGTGATTTAGGATTCGCCCAGGGCTACACTGAAGCTTTCTTT. This translates into CATSDLGFAQGYTEAFF.

This chain uses TRBV18 with TRBJ1-1; TRBD1 aligns across 12 bases. V lost 1 base to trimming and J lost 1 base; unmatched junction nucleotides: 7. CDR1 is KGHSH and CDR2 is LQKENI in the germline V gene. This CDR3 region has 18 residues. This chain's CDR3 is CASSPRDRGLGRNTEAFF. The CDR3, as DNA: TGTGCCAGCTCACCACGGGACAGGGGGCTAGGGAGGAACACTGAAGCTTTCTTT.

This clone was found once. The V gene is TRBV10-1, the J gene TRBJ2-3; D is possibly TRBD2 (5 bases). CDR3 length: 16 amino acids. The germline V gene encodes CDR1 WNHNN and CDR2 SYGVQD (reference sequence). Trimming removed 1 base from V and 0 bases from J, with 11 bases in between. The CDR3: CASSELVSASTDTQYF. In DNA form, the CDR3 reads TGCGCCAGCAGTGAGTTGGTTAGCGCTAGCACAGATACGCAGTATTTT.

The rearrangement uses TRBV30 and TRBJ2-3; D gene ambiguous. With 2 bases removed from V and 4 bases from J, the gap between germline ends came to 10 bases. The CDR3 extends over 13 amino acids. From germline, CDR1 is GTSNPN and CDR2 SVGIG (reference sequence). The CDR3 DNA is TGTGCCTGGAGTCCGGTGTCCGCAGATACGCAGTATTTT. Protein: CAWSPVSADTQYF.

The rearrangement joins TRBV5-1 to TRBJ2-3; a possible D gene is TRBD2 (5 bases). The germline V gene encodes CDR1 SGHRS and CDR2 YFSETQ. Deletions cut 2 bases from V and 0 bases from J, with 10 bases between. The CDR3 consists of 15 residues. The CDR3 nucleotides read TGCGCCAGCAGCTTCCGGGGAACTAGCACAGATACGCAGTATTTT. It translates to CASSFRGTSTDTQYF.

This clone was seen once. This chain connects TRBV6-1 to TRBJ1-2; D gene ambiguous. The germline gives CDR1 MNHNS, CDR2 SASEGT. Trimming pared 2 bases from V and 2 bases from J, leaving 15 bases between. The CDR3 extends over 16 amino acids. The CDR3 bases are TGTGCCAGCAGTGAATCGGGAGGATATGGGAACTATGGCTACACCTTC. It translates to CASSESGGYGNYGYTF.

V usage is TRBV3-1 (or the pseudogene TRBV3-2) and J usage is TRBJ2-7; possibly TRBD1 for D (6 bases). CDR1 is LGHDT, CDR2 YNNKEL, per germline (reference sequence). V was trimmed by 4 bases and J by 4 bases, leaving 14 bases between them. The CDR3 is 14 residues long. In DNA form, the CDR3 reads TGTGCCAGCAGCCGACGGGACATCAGATACGAGCAGTACTTC. Translating gives CASSRRDIRYEQYF.

The chain combines TRBV7-9 with TRBJ1-5; 7 nucleotides agree with TRBD1. CDR1 SEHNR and CDR2 FQNEAQ come from the germline V gene (reference sequence). The V and J ends lost 4 bases and 6 bases, in that order; junction bases with no gene match: 12. There are 16 residues in the CDR3. CDR3 nucleotide sequence: TGTGCCAGCAGCTCAACAAGTACAGGGGTTAGTCAGCCCCAGCATTTT. As protein: CASSSTSTGVSQPQHF.

This clone was seen more than once but under ten times. The V call is TRBV5-1, the J call TRBJ2-3; tentative D call: TRBD2 (7 bases). CDR1 and CDR2 from the germline V gene are SGHRS and YFSETQ. The CDR3 runs to 18 residues. V lost 1 base to trimming and J lost 5 bases, with 23 bases between them. The CDR3 DNA reads TGCGCCAGCAGCTTGATCGGTCGCGGGCGGGGGCTCGGAGATACGCAGTATTTT. Protein sequence: CASSLIGRGRGLGDTQYF.

The J gene is TRBJ2-7, the V gene TRBV6-5, with 10 positions matching TRBD1. Germline V lookup: CDR1 MNHEY, CDR2 SVGAGI. The CDR3 has 15 amino acids. V dropped 2 bases and J dropped 6; count of bases not matched to a gene: 7. CDR3 DNA sequence: TGTGCCAGCAGTTACGGCGGGACAGGGGTCTTCGAGCAGTACTTC. Protein sequence: CASSYGGTGVFEQYF.

The CDR3 loop is CASSPDIYEQYF. The CDR3 nucleotides read TGTGCCAGTAGTCCCGACATCTACGAGCAGTACTTC. This chain joins TRBV19 and TRBJ2-7, with D unresolved. The V end lost 5 bases, the J end lost 3 bases, and 8 bases lay between the germline ends. Germline V gives CDR1 LNHDA, CDR2 SQIVND (reference sequence). CDR3 length: 12 residues.

The chain is built from TRBV7-8 and TRBJ1-4, with D maybe TRBD1 (5 bases). The V gene's germline CDR1 is SGHVS and CDR2 FQNEAQ. Trimming took 2 bases from V and 5 from J, leaving 9 bases between them. CDR3 size: 14 residues. The CDR3 sequence is CASSLQGSNEKLFF. The CDR3 nucleotides are TGTGCCAGCAGCTTACAGGGTTCGAATGAAAAACTGTTTTTT.

V gene TRBV27 combines with J gene TRBJ2-1; 11 positions match TRBD2. Per the germline V gene, CDR1 is MNHEY and CDR2 is SMNVEV (reference sequence). CDR3 size: 14 residues. With V trimmed by 10 bases and J by 7 bases, 9 bases remained unmatched. The DNA of the CDR3 is TGTGCCACCACAACTAGCGGGGGTTTTAATGAGCAGTTCTTC. Protein sequence: CATTTSGGFNEQFF.

The rearrangement joins TRBV27 to TRBJ1-4, with TRBD1 matching 9 bases. The CDR3 has 14 residues. The V gene's germline CDR1 is MNHEY and CDR2 SMNVEV (reference sequence). Trimming removed 6 bases from V and 7 bases from J; junction bases left unmatched: 6. This chain's CDR3 is CASSRQGVFEKLFF. The DNA for the CDR3 is TGTGCCAGCAGCCGACAGGGGGTATTTGAAAAACTGTTTTTT.